The 5 T cell receptor beta chains given below trace back to one sample, sequenced in a study of identical twins. TCRdb reprocessed the 5' RACE reads with MiXCR, giving one entry per CDR3 protein. This table holds around 690,000 distinct CDR3 sequences, over 20% found once. These data were also reused for a study on T cells expressing NK-cell markers.

Sequences were obtained from PBMCs. Receptors were obtained from a woman younger than 30 in good health.

This clonotype was counted between two and nine times. The gene calls are TRBV11-2 and TRBJ2-1; D possibly uses TRBD1 or TRBD2 (5 bases each). The germline CDR1 and CDR2 sequences are SGHAT and FQNNGV. The CDR3 is 14 amino acids. The ends were cut back, 6 bases at V and 6 bases at J, with 15 bases in the middle. The CDR3 region is CASSGGTTANEQFF. CDR3 nucleotides: TGTGCCAGCAGTGGGGGTACGACCGCCAATGAGCAGTTCTTC.

This clonotype was counted a few times. This chain joins TRBV29-1 and TRBJ1-1, with no clear D. Deletions cut 6 bases from V and 5 bases from J, with 7 bases between. CDR1 and CDR2 (germline): SQVTM, ANQGSEA. This CDR3 comprises 10 residues. CDR3 sequence (DNA): TGCAGCGTAAAGAGTACTGAAGCTTTCTTT. Its translation is CSVKSTEAFF. The variable domain in full, completed from reference TRBV29-1 and TRBJ1-1, reads SAVISQKPSRDICQRGTSLTIQCQVDSQVTMMFWYRQQPGQSLTLIATANQGSEATYESGFVIDKFPISRPNLTFSTLTVSNMSPEDSSIYLCSVKSTEAFFGQGTRLTVV.

This clonotype was observed a few times. The chain recombines TRBV29-1 with TRBJ2-5; 12 positions match TRBD2. V lost 4 bases to trimming and J lost 5 bases; unmatched junction nucleotides: 11. This CDR3 is 16 amino acids long. The germline CDR1 and CDR2 sequences are SQVTM and ANQGSEA. In DNA form, the CDR3 reads TGCAGCGTTGCCCTTGGACTAGCGGGATCTTTGGAGACCCAGTACTTC. Amino acid sequence: CSVALGLAGSLETQYF.

This clonotype was seen a handful of times. The chain has TRBV20-1 and TRBJ2-3, with D uncertain. V gave up 0 bases and J gave up 5 bases, with 12 bases separating them. The CDR3 totals 14 residues. The germline gives CDR1 DFQATT, CDR2 SNEGSKA (reference sequence). The CDR3 sequence: CSARDREFVDTQYF. The DNA of the CDR3 is TGCAGTGCTAGAGATCGAGAGTTTGTAGATACGCAGTATTTT.

The CDR3 nucleotides are TGCAGTGCTAGAGCTTACCAGGGAGGATACGAGCAGTACTTC. Translated: CSARAYQGGYEQYF. The chain carries TRBV20-1 and TRBJ2-7; TRBD2 might be the D (6 bases). The CDR3 contains 14 residues. Per the germline V gene, CDR1 is DFQATT and CDR2 is SNEGSKA (reference sequence). The V end was cut by 1 base, the J end by 4 bases, with 14 bases between.